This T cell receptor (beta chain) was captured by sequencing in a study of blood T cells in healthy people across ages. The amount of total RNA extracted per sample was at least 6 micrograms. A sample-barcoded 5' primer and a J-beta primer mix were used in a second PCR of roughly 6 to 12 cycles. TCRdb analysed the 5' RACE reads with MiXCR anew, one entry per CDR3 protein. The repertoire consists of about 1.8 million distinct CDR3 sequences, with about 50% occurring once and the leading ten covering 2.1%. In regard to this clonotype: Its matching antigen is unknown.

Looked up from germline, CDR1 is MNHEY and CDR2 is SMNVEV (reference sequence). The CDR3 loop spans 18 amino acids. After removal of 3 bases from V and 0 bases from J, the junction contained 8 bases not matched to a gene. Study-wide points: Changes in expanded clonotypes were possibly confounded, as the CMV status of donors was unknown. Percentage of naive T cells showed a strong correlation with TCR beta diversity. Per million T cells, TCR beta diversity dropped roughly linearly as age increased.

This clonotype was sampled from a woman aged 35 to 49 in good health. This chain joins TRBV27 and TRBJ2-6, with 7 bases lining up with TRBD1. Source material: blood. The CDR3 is CASSFQTGVRSGANVLTF. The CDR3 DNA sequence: TGTGCCAGCAGTTTTCAAACAGGGGTACGCTCTGGGGCCAACGTCCTGACTTTC. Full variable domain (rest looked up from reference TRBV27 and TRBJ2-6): EAQVTQNPRYLITVTGKKLTVTCSQNMNHEYMSWYRQDPGLGLRQIYYSMNVEVTDKGDVPEGYKVSRKEKRNFPLILESPSPNQTSLYFCASSFQTGVRSGANVLTFGAGSRLTVL.